Listed here are 10 T cell receptor beta chains from one sample, sequenced in a study of blood T cell repertoires in COVID-19 (dated by TCRdb to the early 2020s). Library preparation used the immunoSEQ multiplex PCR assay. TCRdb provides this immuneACCESS table in a form limited to in-frame rearrangements. Some clones are lacking; in checked studies, under half of them reflect an unresolved V gene, and why the rest are absent is not known. The sample table holds about 260,000 clones, of which about 87% were seen once. Together, the top ten hold 4.1% of the sample. Material for sequencing was PBMCs or T cells enriched from blood (not recorded which). These receptors came from a woman in her 30s with acute COVID-19.

The chain employs TRBV10-3 and TRBJ2-5; D may be TRBD1 (6 bases). Germline V gene data show CDR1 as ENHRY and CDR2 as SYGVKD. CDR3 length: 12 residues. V lost 4 bases to trimming and J lost 5 bases, with 8 bases between them. CDR3 protein: CAISVQGETQYF. The CDR3 coding sequence is TGTGCCATCAGTGTGCAGGGGGAGACCCAGTACTTC.

The J gene is TRBJ2-3, the V gene TRBV29-1, with 9 bases aligning to TRBD2. Per germline, CDR1 SQVTM and CDR2 ANQGSEA. After removal of 1 base from V and 3 bases from J, the junction contained 5 bases not matched to a gene. CDR3 length equals 15 residues. CDR3 sequence: CSVEVWREGTDTQYF. DNA for the CDR3: TGCAGCGTTGAAGTTTGGCGGGAGGGGACAGATACGCAGTATTTT.

This chain links TRBV29-1 with TRBJ1-2, with 7 bases matching TRBD1. There are 12 residues in the CDR3. Germline CDR1 is SQVTM and CDR2 is ANQGSEA. V gave up 6 bases and J gave up 3 bases; unmatched junction bases: 4. In DNA, the CDR3 is TGCAGCGTCCAAGACAGGGACTATGGCTACACCTTC. It encodes CSVQDRDYGYTF. The full variable domain, completed using reference TRBV29-1 and TRBJ1-2, is SAVISQKPSRDICQRGTSLTIQCQVDSQVTMMFWYRQQPGQSLTLIATANQGSEATYESGFVIDKFPISRPNLTFSTLTVSNMSPEDSSIYLCSVQDRDYGYTFGSGTRLTVV.

The chain combines TRBV27 with TRBJ1-6, with a tentative D call TRBD1 (5 bases). V lost 8 bases, J lost 7 bases, and 15 bases lay in between. The CDR3 is made up of 14 amino acids. The germline gives CDR1 MNHEY, CDR2 SMNVEV (reference sequence). The CDR3 here is CASADRQMNSPLHF. CDR3 in DNA: TGTGCCAGCGCAGATAGACAGATGAATTCACCCCTCCACTTT.

The count of this clone is one. For the CDR3, the DNA is TGTGCCACCCGGGCGACAGGGAATAGCAATCAGCCCCAGCATTTT. Protein product: CATRATGNSNQPQHF. This chain connects TRBV10-3 to TRBJ1-5, with TRBD1 matching 7 bases. The CDR3 length is 15 residues. Germline CDR1 reads ENHRY; CDR2 reads SYGVKD. V lost 10 bases, J lost 0 bases, and 9 bases stayed unmatched.

The chain uses TRBV10-2 and TRBJ1-5; D possibly corresponds to TRBD1 (5 bases). The CDR3 totals 14 residues. Germline CDR1 WSHSY, CDR2 SAAADI. Trimming removed 4 bases at V and 4 bases at J, with 11 bases between. The CDR3 region is CASSVGGGNQPQHF. The CDR3 DNA follows: TGCGCCAGCAGTGTGGGGGGAGGAAATCAGCCCCAGCATTTT.

The genes are TRBV30 and TRBJ1-2, with 7 bases that match TRBD1. The CDR3 consists of 13 residues. V trimming: 3 bases; J trimming: 3 bases; junction bases outside the gene matches: 4. Germline values: CDR1 GTSNPN, CDR2 SVGIG (reference sequence). The CDR3 reads CAWRGGNYYGYTF. The CDR3 DNA is TGTGCCTGGAGAGGGGGCAACTACTATGGCTACACCTTC.

This clone was seen more than once but under ten times. The chain couples TRBV28 to TRBJ2-7, with 8 bases aligning to TRBD1. V lost 3 bases and J lost 5; bases outside the gene matches: 6. Germline V lookup: CDR1 MDHEN, CDR2 SYDVKM. The CDR3 spans 14 residues. The CDR3 protein is CASSFPGGKDEQYF. CDR3 bases: TGTGCCAGCAGTTTTCCAGGGGGCAAAGACGAGCAGTACTTC.

The chain recombines TRBV2 with TRBJ2-5; 9 bases fit TRBD1. V dropped 5 bases and J dropped 5; count of bases not matched to a gene: 9. Germline assignment: CDR1 SNHLY and CDR2 FYNNEI. The CDR3 is made up of 15 amino acids. CDR3 DNA sequence: TGTGCCAGCAGTAAACCGGGACAGGGAAAGGAGACCCAGTACTTC. This translates into CASSKPGQGKETQYF.

The CDR3 spells CASAFRVAYNEQFF. CDR3 in DNA: TGTGCCAGCGCTTTCCGGGTTGCCTACAATGAGCAGTTCTTC. The chain uses TRBV2 and TRBJ2-1; D call uncertain. The CDR3 runs to 14 residues. Trimming pared 8 bases from V and 2 bases from J, leaving 13 bases between. Germline lookup yields CDR1 SNHLY and CDR2 FYNNEI. The entire variable domain, with the rest obtained from reference TRBV2 and TRBJ2-1, is as follows: EPEVTQTPSHQVTQMGQEVILRCVPISNHLYFYWYRQILGQKVEFLVSFYNNEISEKSEIFDDQFSVERPDGSNFTLKIRSTKLEDSAMYFCASAFRVAYNEQFFGPGTRLTVL.